A selection of T cell receptor beta chains follows, all from one sample in a study of blood T cell repertoires in COVID-19. Assay used: immunoSEQ multiplex PCR; TCRdb lists only in-frame clones, some missing. The table includes about 71,000 clones, about 70% detected once. Sequenced material: peripheral blood. The receptors derive from a woman aged 80 or older with active or convalescent COVID-19. The CDR3 runs from the conserved cysteine through the conserved F or W. D genes are given only for firm matches. The size entry is marked missing in some rows and otherwise reads once, few, many or a size class.

d_gene: NA
j_gene: TRBJ1-1
v_gene: TRBV7-2
abundance: NA
CDR3nt: TGTGCCAGCAGCCATGGGGGGGGCACTGAAGCTTTCTTT
CDR3aa: CASSHGGGTEAFF

d_gene: TRBD1
j_gene: TRBJ1-3
v_gene: TRBV30
abundance: NA
CDR3nt: TGTGCCTGGGGGGACAGTAACTCTGGAAACACCATATATTTT
CDR3aa: CAWGDSNSGNTIYF

d_gene: NA
j_gene: TRBJ1-4
v_gene: TRBV5-1
abundance: NA
CDR3nt: TGCGCCAGCAGCTCTGGACATGGCATGGAAAAACTGTTTTTT
CDR3aa: CASSSGHGMEKLFF

d_gene: TRBD2
j_gene: TRBJ2-7
v_gene: TRBV6-6
abundance: NA
CDR3nt: TGTGCCAGCAGTTACTTGCTAGCGGGGACCGCCTACGAGCAGTACTTC
CDR3aa: CASSYLLAGTAYEQYF

d_gene: NA
j_gene: TRBJ2-2
v_gene: TRBV19
abundance: NA
CDR3nt: TGTGCCAGTAGTAATGGGAGACCAGGGAACACCGGGGAGCTGTTTTTT
CDR3aa: CASSNGRPGNTGELFF

d_gene: NA
j_gene: TRBJ2-2
v_gene: TRBV7-9
abundance: NA
CDR3nt: TGTGCCAGCGATACAGCGGGGAACACCGGGGAGCTGTTTTTT
CDR3aa: CASDTAGNTGELFF

d_gene: TRBD1
j_gene: TRBJ2-7
v_gene: TRBV7-6
abundance: NA
CDR3nt: TGTGCCAGCAGCTTGGCTGGGACAGGGGTACGGGAGCAGTACTTC
CDR3aa: CASSLAGTGVREQYF

d_gene: TRBD2
j_gene: TRBJ2-1
v_gene: TRBV11-2
abundance: NA
CDR3nt: TGTGCCAGCAGCTCTCTAGCGGGGGGCTACAATGAGCAGTTCTTC
CDR3aa: CASSSLAGGYNEQFF

d_gene: NA
j_gene: TRBJ2-2
v_gene: TRBV28
abundance: NA
CDR3nt: TGTGCCAGCAGTTTATTCTGGGGCAAGACCGGGGAGCTGTTTTTT
CDR3aa: CASSLFWGKTGELFF

d_gene: TRBD1
j_gene: TRBJ1-2
v_gene: TRBV19
abundance: NA
CDR3nt: TGTGCCAGTAGTACCCTTGGACAGGGCTCCTATGGCTACACCTTC
CDR3aa: CASSTLGQGSYGYTF

d_gene: TRBD1
j_gene: TRBJ1-2
v_gene: TRBV6-1
abundance: NA
CDR3nt: TGTGCCAGCAGTGAAGACAGGGGCGGGCTCTATGGCTACACCTTC
CDR3aa: CASSEDRGGLYGYTF

d_gene: TRBD1
j_gene: TRBJ2-3
v_gene: TRBV6-6
abundance: NA
CDR3nt: TGTGCCAGCACCCTAAAGGGACAGCAAAGCACAGATACGCAGTATTTT
CDR3aa: CASTLKGQQSTDTQYF

d_gene: NA
j_gene: TRBJ2-3
v_gene: TRBV6-5
abundance: NA
CDR3nt: TGTGCCAGCAGCGTGACTAGCAGGGGGCGAGATACGCAGTATTTT
CDR3aa: CASSVTSRGRDTQYF

d_gene: NA
j_gene: TRBJ1-2
v_gene: TRBV21-1
abundance: NA
CDR3nt: TGTGCCAGCAGCAAAGGGACAGGGATCGGCTACACCTTC
CDR3aa: CASSKGTGIGYTF

d_gene: TRBD2
j_gene: TRBJ2-4
v_gene: TRBV12-3/TRBV12-4
abundance: NA
CDR3nt: TGTGCCAGCAGTCGACTAGCGGGGGACATTCAGTACTTC
CDR3aa: CASSRLAGDIQYF

d_gene: TRBD2
j_gene: TRBJ2-3
v_gene: TRBV5-1
abundance: NA
CDR3nt: TGCGCCAGCAGAATAAGCGGGGGGAGCACAGATACGCAGTATTTT
CDR3aa: CASRISGGSTDTQYF

d_gene: NA
j_gene: TRBJ1-3
v_gene: TRBV5-4
abundance: NA
CDR3nt: TGTGCCAGCAGCTTGGGGCAGGCTGGAAACACCATATATTTT
CDR3aa: CASSLGQAGNTIYF

d_gene: TRBD1
j_gene: TRBJ2-1
v_gene: TRBV9
abundance: NA
CDR3nt: TGTGCCAGCAGCGTAGAGGGGACAGCCACCTACAATGAGCAGTTCTTC
CDR3aa: CASSVEGTATYNEQFF

d_gene: NA
j_gene: TRBJ2-7
v_gene: TRBV19
abundance: NA
CDR3nt: TGTGCCAGTAGTATTAAAGGGGACTTGGGGACCTACGAGCAGTACTTC
CDR3aa: CASSIKGDLGTYEQYF

d_gene: NA
j_gene: TRBJ2-6
v_gene: TRBV6-5
abundance: NA
CDR3nt: TGTGCCAGCCAGGTGGCGGGGGGGGCCAACGTCCTGACTTTC
CDR3aa: CASQVAGGANVLTF

d_gene: TRBD1
j_gene: TRBJ1-1
v_gene: TRBV6-5
abundance: NA
CDR3nt: TGTGCCAGCAGTTACTCTCCGGGACAGGTTGTCACTGAAGCTTTCTTT
CDR3aa: CASSYSPGQVVTEAFF

d_gene: NA
j_gene: TRBJ1-2
v_gene: TRBV4-3
abundance: NA
CDR3nt: TGCGCCAGCAGCCAAGATCGTACATACGGGTATGGCTACACCTTC
CDR3aa: CASSQDRTYGYGYTF

d_gene: NA
j_gene: TRBJ2-3
v_gene: TRBV6-5
abundance: NA
CDR3nt: TGTGCCAGCAGTTACGGGGGGGGCTCAGATACGCAGTATTTT
CDR3aa: CASSYGGGSDTQYF

d_gene: TRBD2
j_gene: TRBJ2-5
v_gene: TRBV11-1
abundance: few
CDR3nt: TGTGCCAGCGTTCAGAGCGGGGGGGCCCATGAGACCCAGTACTTC
CDR3aa: CASVQSGGAHETQYF

d_gene: NA
j_gene: TRBJ1-1
v_gene: TRBV19
abundance: few
CDR3nt: TGTGCCAGTAGTATGGAGGGCTACGAGTTGAACACTGAAGCTTTCTTT
CDR3aa: CASSMEGYELNTEAFF

d_gene: NA
j_gene: TRBJ2-2
v_gene: TRBV7-2
abundance: NA
CDR3nt: TGTGCCAGCAGCTTAGATGGGGCCGGCACCGGGGAGCTGTTTTTT
CDR3aa: CASSLDGAGTGELFF